The next 8 T cell receptor beta chains were all read from a single sample in a study of cytomegalovirus exposure and HLA in healthy donors. In the PCR, 60 Vbeta and 13 Jbeta primers were used. Sequencing used immunoSEQ multiplex PCR; TCRdb keeps in-frame clones, though not all of them. The data contain about 97,000 clones, approximately 80% of them seen just once; the ten biggest clones take up 8.5% to 10%. Sequenced sample: PBMCs. The receptors here all came from a male donor in good health and CMV-seropositive.

This clone was recorded a few times. This chain connects TRBV7-2 to TRBJ2-1; 7 nucleotides agree with TRBD2. The ends lost 2 bases at V and 5 bases at J; junction bases unmatched: 6. Germline V lookup: CDR1 SGHTA, CDR2 FQGNSA. This CDR3 has 15 amino acids. CDR3 in amino acids: CASSLSGTTHNEQFF. CDR3 nucleotides: TGTGCCAGCAGCTTAAGCGGGACCACACACAATGAGCAGTTCTTC.

The CDR3 reads CASSLPGGPTYEQYF. CDR3 nucleotides: TGTGCCAGCAGTTTACCCGGGGGGCCCACCTACGAGCAGTACTTC. This chain joins TRBV28 and TRBJ2-7; maybe TRBD2 (7 bases). The germline V gene has CDR1 MDHEN and CDR2 SYDVKM. Trimming pared 2 bases from V and 2 bases from J, leaving 13 bases between. The CDR3 has 15 amino acids.

V gene TRBV6-4 combines with J gene TRBJ2-2; D might be TRBD1 (6 bases). Trimming pared 6 bases from V and 1 base from J, leaving 9 bases between. The CDR3 is 14 residues long. Germline CDR1 is MRHNA and CDR2 is SNTAGT. The CDR3 region has the DNA TGTGCCAGCAGCCCGGACAGGAACACCGGGGAGCTGTTTTTT. Protein: CASSPDRNTGELFF.

A few counts support this clone. This chain uses TRBV21-1 with TRBJ1-5; the table assigns TRBD1, which was not confirmed against the DNA. TRBV21-1 is labeled a pseudogene. CDR3 length: 15 residues. The CDR3 reads CASSKGTGGSQPQHF. DNA of the CDR3: TGTGCCAGCAGCAAAGGGACAGGGGGTTCTCAGCCCCAGCATTTT.

The chain recombines TRBV6-1 with TRBJ1-2; D may be TRBD1 (5 bases). Germline CDR1 is MNHNS and CDR2 is SASEGT. The CDR3 extends over 15 amino acids. V gave up 3 bases and J gave up 6 bases, with 17 bases separating them. The CDR3 nucleotides are TGTGCCAGCAGTGATGACCGCGGCAGGGTGCATGGCTACACCTTC. Translating it yields CASSDDRGRVHGYTF.

About this clone: Compared with germline, one end of the junction differs, possibly owing to a read error. The V and J genes are TRBV7-9 and TRBJ2-6; D might be TRBD2 (6 bases). The CDR3 extends over 15 amino acids. Germline V CDR1 and CDR2: SEHNR, FQNEAQ (reference sequence). The CDR3 sequence is CSSSSPGVGANVLTF. CDR3 bases: TGTTCCAGCAGCTCCCCGGGGGTAGGGGCCAACGTCCTGACTTTC.

The genes are TRBV28 and TRBJ2-5, with TRBD2 identical over 11 bases. The assigned J gene may be wrong: the sequence end matches TRBJ2-7 better. Germline-derived CDR1 and CDR2 are MDHEN and SYDVKM. The CDR3 covers 16 residues. CDR3 sequence reads: CASSLPIAGGTYEQYF. Written as DNA, the CDR3 is TGTGCCAGCAGTTTACCGATAGCGGGAGGGACCTACGAGCAGTACTTC.

J is TRBJ2-1 and V is TRBV2, with 13 bases identical to TRBD2. Germline assignment: CDR1 SNHLY and CDR2 FYNNEI. After removal of 4 bases from V and 8 bases from J, the junction contained 5 bases not matched to a gene. CDR3 length: 15 residues. The CDR3 region has the DNA TGTGCCAGCAGTGGAGGACTAGCGGGAGTCGATGAGCAGTTCTTC. Its translation is CASSGGLAGVDEQFF.